This record looks at one T cell receptor (beta chain) sequence and its context. A far larger clone differs by one base, so this is likely a read error. As for time point: after trial treatment. Treatment described: LDRT plus nivolumab, ipilimumab, low-dose cyclophosphamide and aspirin (RACIN trial). The donors' regimen was nivolumab, ipilimumab, aspirin, low-dose cyclophosphamide and low-dose radiotherapy. As a condition of eligibility, patients had advanced solid tumors lacking tumor-infiltrating lymphocytes. Trimming removed 5 bases from V and 6 bases from J, with 18 bases in between. The CDR3 is made up of 15 amino acids. Per the germline V gene, CDR1 is SGDLS and CDR2 is YYNGEE. This sample is part of a study of low-dose radiotherapy and immunotherapy resistance in tumors. Study details: Participants in Cohort 2 were given 1 Gy per fraction every two weeks, for 13 Gy over 26 weeks. Starting cycle 1 day 1, oral aspirin 300 mg was given daily for four cycles.

cDNA synthesis used a TRAV/TRBV-specific primer set for both chains. It was with a constant-region primer and a V-primer adapter that TCRs were amplified over 20 PCR cycles. TCRdb fed the reads into MiXCR, producing one record per CDR3 protein. The sample contains 95,000 to 100,000 distinct CDR3 sequences, around 21% of which appear only once. The receptor was derived from a male donor with prostate cancer. The chain uses TRBV9 and TRBJ1-3; D is unclear. The source material was PBMCs, sampled after low-dose radiotherapy plus immunotherapy. The CDR3 nucleotides read TGTGCCAGCAGTTACTCGTCCGGGCCTGAAAACACCATATATTTT. As protein: CASSYSSGPENTIYF.